This TCR beta chain was obtained from a study of shared clonotypes between healthy human individuals. Points from the study as a whole: Clonotypes that were shared across four donors made up around 5.5% of naive CD4 clonotypes. Estimated clonotype richness was generally higher in naive than memory subsets.

Germline lookup yields CDR1 SEHNR and CDR2 FQNEAQ (reference sequence). Trimming removed 3 bases at V and 5 bases at J, with 8 bases between. The CDR3 has 13 amino acids. The method was immunoSEQ multiplex PCR; TCRdb's version includes in-frame clones alone and lacks a portion of them. Of under 200,000 clones detected, roughly 91% appear once; the ten largest clones hold about 0.07%. To note about this clone: Antigen: not known.

HIV-negative, healthy adults without recent acute infections or vaccinations were the donors. All participating donors were Caucasian adults from Nashville, Tennessee. Input material: naive CD4+ T cells sorted from blood. Subset in this sample: CD45RA+ positively selected. V usage is TRBV7-9 and J usage is TRBJ1-5; D may be TRBD1 (5 bases). The receptor's source is a woman in her twenties or thirties in good health. The CDR3 is CASSLGGDQPQHF. The CDR3 DNA reads as TGTGCCAGCAGCTTGGGAGGGGATCAGCCCCAGCATTTT.